This T cell receptor beta chain originates from a study of T cell responses to AZD1222 COVID-19 vaccine. Regarding this clone: Its antigen is unknown.

Libraries were prepared by immunoSEQ multiplex PCR; TCRdb keeps only in-frame clonotypes and omits some of them. The sample gives 95,000 to 150,000 clones, approximately 90% of which show up once; approximately 7.5% is in the top ten. Whole-study findings and limits: Nearly half of spike-specific TCRs reportedly target unmutated variant regions. Most donors were white British, females outnumbered males, and clonal diversity was possibly underestimated. Two doses of AZD1222 preceded a rise in Spike-specific TCR breadth and depth. Spike was spanned by vaccine-associated CD4 TCRs, with dominance at 160-218 and 743-854.

CDR1 is LGHNT, CDR2 FRNRAP, per germline. Trimming removed 2 bases from V and 6 bases from J, with 13 bases in between. This CDR3 is built from 14 residues. The rearrangement links TRBV12-5 to TRBJ1-2; D possibly corresponds to TRBD1 (5 bases). Sequenced here: peripheral blood, sampled on day 0 of AZD1222 vaccination. The TCR comes from an adult in good health. The CDR3 nucleotides read TGTGCTAGTGGTTTGCTTCCAGGGTGGGATGGCTACACCTTC. Protein product: CASGLLPGWDGYTF. The full variable domain, with the rest looked up from reference TRBV12-5 and TRBJ1-2, is DARVTQTPRHKVTEMGQEVTMRCQPILGHNTVFWYRQTMMQGLELLAYFRNRAPLDDSGMPKDRFSAEMPDATLATLKIQPSEPRDSAVYFCASGLLPGWDGYTFGSGTRLTVV.